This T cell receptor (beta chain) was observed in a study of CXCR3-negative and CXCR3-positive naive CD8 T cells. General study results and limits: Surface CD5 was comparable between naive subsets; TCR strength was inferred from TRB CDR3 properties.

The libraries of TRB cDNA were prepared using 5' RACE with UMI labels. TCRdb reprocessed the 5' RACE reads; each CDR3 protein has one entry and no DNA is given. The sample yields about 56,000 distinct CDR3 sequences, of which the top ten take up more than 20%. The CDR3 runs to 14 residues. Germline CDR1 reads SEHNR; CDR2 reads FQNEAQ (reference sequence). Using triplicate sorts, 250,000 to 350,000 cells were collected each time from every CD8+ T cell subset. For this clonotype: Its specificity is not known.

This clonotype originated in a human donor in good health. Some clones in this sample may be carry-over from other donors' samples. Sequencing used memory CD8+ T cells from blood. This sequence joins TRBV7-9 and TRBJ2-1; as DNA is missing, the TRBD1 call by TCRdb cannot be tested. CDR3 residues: CASSLRAGNNEQFF. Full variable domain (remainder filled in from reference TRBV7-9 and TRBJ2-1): DTGVSQNPRHKITKRGQNVTFRCDPISEHNRLYWYRQTLGQGPEFLTYFQNEAQLEKSRLLSDRFSAERPKGSFSTLEIQRTEQGDSAMYLCASSLRAGNNEQFFGPGTRLTVL.